This record looks at one T cell receptor (beta chain) sequence and its context. This sample was taken from a study of cytomegalovirus exposure and HLA in healthy donors. Trimming removed 3 bases at V and 2 bases at J, with 7 bases between. Germline CDR1 and CDR2: MNHNS and SASEGT. This CDR3 is 13 amino acids long. Both 60 Vbeta primers and 13 Jbeta primers went into the PCR. Measured with immunoSEQ multiplex PCR; TCRdb has only the in-frame clones, and not every one. The sample has approximately 100,000 clones; around 79% are singletons. The rearrangement joins TRBV6-1 to TRBJ2-5; no clear D. This receptor was obtained from a woman aged 40 to 50 in good health and CMV-seronegative. The material sequenced was PBMCs. CDR3 residues: CASSEFLQETQYF. The CDR3 DNA sequence: TGTGCCAGCAGTGAGTTTCTTCAAGAGACCCAGTACTTC.